These 15 T cell receptor beta chains originate from one sample sequenced in a study of CD8+CD57+ T cells in acquired aplastic anemia. TCR beta VDJ and CDR3 profiling used genomic DNA as template. TCRdb redid the calling of the reads with MiXCR, one entry per CDR3 protein. The data hold some 190,000 distinct CDR3 sequences, with roughly half observed a single time. Sequenced: sorted CD4+, CD8+, or CD8+CD57+ T cells (not recorded which) from PBMCs. The receptor set was obtained from a human donor in good health, serving as a control.

A remark on this clonotype: Since the CDR3 does not end with the conserved phenylalanine or tryptophan, this likely comes from a read error. The J gene is TRBJ1-6, the V gene TRBV19; 9 positions agree with TRBD1. In germline, CDR1 is LNHDA, CDR2 SQIVND (reference sequence). V was clipped by 9 bases and J by 10 bases; unmatched bases: 10. This CDR3 comprises 14 residues. CDR3 protein: CASGAGTGSSPLHL. DNA for the CDR3: TGTGCCAGCGGGGCCGGGACAGGGAGCTCACCCCTCCACCTT.

The chain is built from TRBV5-8 and TRBJ2-7, with D tentatively TRBD1 (6 bases). Trimming removed 1 base from V and 4 bases from J, with 12 bases in between. CDR3 size: 14 residues. CDR1 and CDR2 (germline): SGHTS, YDEGEE. The CDR3 loop reads CASSLTGIGYEQYF. DNA of the CDR3: TGTGCCAGCAGCTTGACAGGGATTGGGTACGAGCAGTACTTC.

The table lists this clonotype with many counts. The V call is TRBV2, the J call TRBJ2-2; D might be TRBD1 or TRBD2, each matching 5 bases. Germline V gene sequence: CDR1 SNHLY, CDR2 FYNNEI. The CDR3 loop spans 15 amino acids. Deletions cut 1 base from V and 7 bases from J, with 13 bases between. The CDR3 region is CASSEGGTGSGELFF. The CDR3, as DNA: TGTGCCAGCAGTGAAGGGGGGACGGGGAGCGGGGAGCTGTTTTTT.

This clonotype was recorded at least ten times. The genes are TRBV10-3 and TRBJ2-3; 15 nucleotides line up with TRBD2. From germline, CDR1 is ENHRY and CDR2 SYGVKD. V gave up 7 bases and J gave up 5 bases; unmatched junction bases: 7. The CDR3 length is 16 residues. Here the CDR3 reads CAIMPGLAGGLDTQYF. The CDR3 DNA reads TGTGCCATCATGCCGGGACTAGCGGGGGGTTTAGATACGCAGTATTTT.

This clonotype was detected only once. Possible read error: a much larger clone is one base away. J is TRBJ2-7 and V is TRBV10-3; no clear D gene. The CDR3 loop spans 14 amino acids. V was trimmed by 6 bases and J by 2 bases, leaving 14 bases between them. Germline CDR1 and CDR2: ENHRY and SYGVKD. This CDR3 reads CAISLEATTYEQYF. The CDR3 DNA follows: TGTGCCATCAGCCTAGAGGCAACCACCTACGAGCAGTACTTC.

A word on this clonotype: A much larger clone sits a single nucleotide away, making a read error possible. The chain uses TRBV20-1 and TRBJ1-1, with D possibly being TRBD1 (6 bases). The CDR3 contains 14 residues. Germline CDR1 DFQATT, CDR2 SNEGSKA (reference sequence). CDR3 in DNA: TGCAGTGCCAAACGTCCAAGGGGGATGACTGTAGCTTTCTTT. It is translated as CSAKRPRGMTVAFF.

The gene calls are TRBV2 and TRBJ1-2, with 8 positions matching TRBD1. There are 16 residues in the CDR3. Germline-derived CDR1 and CDR2 are SNHLY and FYNNEI. Trimming cost V 5 bases and J 2 bases; bases outside gene matches: 10. The DNA for the CDR3 is TGTGCCAGCAGTTCGGGACAGGCATATGGGAACTATGGCTACACCTTC. Amino acids: CASSSGQAYGNYGYTF.

Concerning this clonotype itself: Just one base apart from a much larger clone, this may be a read error. The chain employs TRBV15 and TRBJ2-3, with D hard to call. The CDR3 is made up of 15 amino acids. Germline values: CDR1 LNHNV, CDR2 YYDKDF (reference sequence). The CDR3 spells CVTSRDKHVTDTQYF. DNA for the CDR3: TGTGTCACCAGCAGAGATAAGCATGTCACAGATACGCAGTATTTT.

V and J are TRBV20-1 and TRBJ2-7; D might be TRBD1 or TRBD2, each matching 7 bases. Germline V lookup: CDR1 DFQATT, CDR2 SNEGSKA (reference sequence). The CDR3 spans 13 residues. Trimming cost V 6 bases and J 0 bases, with 12 bases left between them. The CDR3 is CSAQGGDSYEQYF. The CDR3 nucleotides are TGCAGTGCCCAGGGGGGGGACTCCTACGAGCAGTACTTC.

This clonotype has a handful of counts. The chain is built from TRBV10-3 and TRBJ2-7; TRBD2 matches 10 bases. V was clipped by 2 bases and J by 4 bases; unmatched bases: 8. Germline CDR1 is ENHRY and CDR2 is SYGVKD. This CDR3 spans 16 amino acids. For the CDR3, the DNA is TGTGCCATCAGTGAGGGGACTAGCGAGACTAGGTACGAGCAGTACTTC. It codes for CAISEGTSETRYEQYF.

This clonotype was seen a single time. A read error may produce the germline difference seen at one junction end. The gene calls are TRBV7-2 and TRBJ1-6; no firm D call. There are 15 residues in the CDR3. Germline V gives CDR1 SGHTA, CDR2 FQGNSA. Here the CDR3 DNA reads TGTGCTAGCAGCTTAGCCGGGAAGGGAAATTCACCCCTCCACTTT. Translated, it gives CASSLAGKGNSPLHF. The full variable domain, completed using reference TRBV7-2 and TRBJ1-6, is GAGVSQSPSNKVTEKGKDVELRCDPISGHTALYWYRQSLGQGLEFLIYFQGNSAPDKSGLPSDRFSAERTGGSVSTLTIQRTQQEDSAVYLCASSLAGKGNSPLHFGNGTRLTVT.

The CDR3 sequence: CASRPTDSYNSPLHF. In DNA, the CDR3 is TGTGCCAGCAGACCGACCGACAGCTATAATTCACCCCTCCACTTT. This chain uses TRBV7-9 with TRBJ1-6, with D possibly matching TRBD1 (5 bases). The CDR3 has 15 residues. Germline CDR1 and CDR2: SEHNR and FQNEAQ (reference sequence). Trimming cost V 6 bases and J 3 bases, with 12 bases left between them. Variable domain in full (rest from reference TRBV7-9 and TRBJ1-6): DTGVSQNPRHKITKRGQNVTFRCDPISEHNRLYWYRQTLGQGPEFLTYFQNEAQLEKSRLLSDRFSAERPKGSFSTLEIQRTEQGDSAMYLCASRPTDSYNSPLHFGNGTRLTVT.

The V call is TRBV5-5, the J call TRBJ2-7; D may correspond to TRBD1 or TRBD2 (5 bases each). Germline CDR1 reads SGHKS; CDR2 reads YYEKEE (reference sequence). The CDR3 contains 13 residues. V gave up 1 base and J gave up 2 bases, with 7 bases separating them. The CDR3 region has the DNA TGTGCCAGCAGCTTGCTGGGGGCCTACGAGCAGTACTTC. Protein product: CASSLLGAYEQYF.

This clonotype came up a few times. The chain links TRBV20-1 to TRBJ2-6, with a possible D match to TRBD2 (6 bases). The CDR3 consists of 17 residues. With 1 base removed from V and 4 bases from J, the gap between germline ends came to 17 bases. The V gene's germline CDR1 is DFQATT and CDR2 SNEGSKA (reference sequence). The CDR3 nucleotides are TGCAGTGCTAGAGGCTCGCTAGGGGCGGGAGGGGCCAACGTCCTGACTTTC. Amino acids: CSARGSLGAGGANVLTF.

This clonotype was seen many times. This chain connects TRBV28 to TRBJ1-2; 8 bases fit TRBD1. V shed 7 bases and J 9 bases; nucleotides not matched to a gene: 10. This CDR3 has 13 residues. CDR1 MDHEN and CDR2 SYDVKM come from the germline V gene. CDR3 amino acids: CASTPGGQESYTF. The CDR3 DNA reads TGTGCCAGCACCCCAGGGGGCCAGGAGAGCTACACCTTC.